These 15 T cell receptor beta chains were all obtained from the same sample, sequenced in a study of beta chain features in type 1 diabetes (dated by TCRdb to the late 2010s). The protocol used for the library was the immunoSEQ multiplex PCR assay. The entire amount of isolated RNA was reverse transcribed using the High Capacity cDNA Reverse Transcription Kit, so the sequenced TCRB transcripts were expressed ones. Imported from immuneACCESS, the table was reduced by TCRdb to in-frame sequences with V and J called. These copies leave out some clones; in studies compared against another copy, an unresolved V gene accounts for under half, and the cause of the remainder is not known. The sample records fewer than 250,000 clones, around 68% of which are singletons. The ten largest clones add up to around 0.057% of the sample. The sequenced material came from naive CD4+ T cells from blood. What this sample's cell subset or site label stands for: true naive CD4+ T cells. The receptors stem from a man aged 30 to 45 in good health.

The chain links TRBV21-1 to TRBJ2-7; the table's D call TRBD2 went unverified against the DNA. TRBV21-1 is recorded as a pseudogene. The CDR3 spans 14 residues. This CDR3 is CARLGKTASYEQYF. Here the CDR3 DNA reads TGTGCCAGGCTGGGTAAGACTGCCTCCTACGAGCAGTACTTC.

This chain joins TRBV4-3 and TRBJ2-7; D call uncertain. There are 13 residues in the CDR3. Germline V gives CDR1 LGHNA, CDR2 YSLEER. Trimming cost V 3 bases and J 3 bases, with 9 bases left between them. The CDR3 loop is CASSQEGYYEQYF. DNA for the CDR3: TGCGCCAGCAGCCAGGAAGGGTACTACGAGCAGTACTTC.

This clone was picked up a small number of times. This chain links TRBV30 with TRBJ2-6; TRBD1 might be the D (6 bases). Per germline, CDR1 GTSNPN and CDR2 SVGIG (reference sequence). V dropped 3 bases and J dropped 0 bases, with 9 bases sitting between them. This CDR3 region has 15 residues. CDR3 in amino acids: CAWRQGRSGANVLTF. CDR3 nucleotide sequence: TGTGCCTGGAGGCAGGGGCGCTCTGGGGCCAACGTCCTGACTTTC.

The chain employs TRBV7-9 and TRBJ2-5; maybe TRBD1 (5 bases). With 5 bases removed from V and 2 bases from J, the gap between germline ends came to 12 bases. Germline CDR1 SEHNR, CDR2 FQNEAQ (reference sequence). The CDR3 runs to 14 residues. The CDR3 here is CASSPGQVQETQYF. CDR3 coding DNA: TGTGCCAGCAGCCCCGGACAAGTTCAAGAGACCCAGTACTTC.

This rearrangement joins TRBV29-1 to TRBJ1-1, with D maybe TRBD1 (6 bases). The CDR3 consists of 12 residues. The V gene's germline CDR1 is SQVTM and CDR2 ANQGSEA. V lost 4 bases and J lost 4, with 10 bases in between. The CDR3 here is CSVVGQITEAFF. Written as DNA, the CDR3 is TGCAGCGTTGTCGGACAGATCACTGAAGCTTTCTTT.

For this clone: Other DNA sequences in this sample translate to the same CDR3. The rearrangement uses TRBV18 and TRBJ2-3; no reliable D call. The CDR3 is 11 residues long. With 3 bases removed from V and 3 bases from J, the gap between germline ends came to 1 base. The germline gives CDR1 KGHSH, CDR2 LQKENI. The CDR3 DNA follows: TGTGCCAGCTCACCGACAGATACGCAGTATTTT. Translated, it gives CASSPTDTQYF.

The chain couples TRBV7-2 to TRBJ2-3; no reliable D call. V lost 4 bases and J 6 bases, leaving 20 bases between the germline ends. CDR3 length: 16 residues. Germline V gene sequence: CDR1 SGHTA, CDR2 FQGNSA. The CDR3, as DNA: TGTGCCAGCAGCTGGAGAGGCGCTGGGCAAGGGGATACGCAGTATTTT. Its translation: CASSWRGAGQGDTQYF.

The rearrangement links TRBV29-1 to TRBJ2-7; D uncertain. CDR1 and CDR2 (germline): SQVTM, ANQGSEA. The CDR3 extends over 15 amino acids. V was shortened by 0 bases and J by 6 bases, with 18 bases between the two germline ends. CDR3 in DNA: TGCAGCGTTGAAGAGGTTTCCGGACCGGTAAGCGAGCAGTACTTC. Translation gives CSVEEVSGPVSEQYF.

This chain uses TRBV23-1 with TRBJ2-1; the D gene is possibly TRBD2 (5 bases). TRBV23-1 carries the ORF label, with uncertain function. The CDR3 consists of 12 residues. V shed 5 bases and J shed 4 bases, with 6 bases lying between them. CDR3 in DNA: TGCGCCAGCAGTAGGGAGTACAATGAGCAGTTCTTC. Its translation is CASSREYNEQFF.

About this clone itself: The same CDR3 can be traced to other DNA sequences in this sample. The chain combines TRBV30 with TRBJ2-7; D is ambiguous. This CDR3 has 11 residues. The V and J ends lost 2 bases and 2 bases respectively, with 4 bases between them. Looked up from germline, CDR1 is GTSNPN and CDR2 is SVGIG (reference sequence). In nucleotides, the CDR3 is TGTGCCTGGAGTTTCACCTACGAGCAGTACTTC. This translates into CAWSFTYEQYF.

The rearrangement links TRBV15 to TRBJ2-5; 7 nucleotides align to TRBD1. The J segment lost 5 bases and the V segment lost 3 bases, leaving 12 bases of the junction unmatched. Germline V gene lookup returns CDR1 LNHNV and CDR2 YYDKDF (reference sequence). The CDR3 length is 16 residues. This CDR3 is CATSRATGVLQETQYF. In nucleotides, the CDR3 is TGTGCCACCAGCAGGGCTACAGGGGTATTGCAGGAGACCCAGTACTTC.

The CDR3 DNA is TGTGCCAGCAGCAAGCCTTTACGGCGCAATGAGCAGTTCTTC. Protein product: CASSKPLRRNEQFF. The gene calls are TRBV14 and TRBJ2-1; unclear D gene. Per the germline V gene, CDR1 is SGHDN and CDR2 is FVKESK. CDR3 length equals 14 residues. V lost 5 bases to trimming and J lost 6 bases, with 14 bases between them.

CDR3 DNA: TGTGCCAGCAGCCAAGTCGGGACAGGAACCTACGAGCAGTACTTC. This codes for CASSQVGTGTYEQYF. V gene TRBV14 combines with J gene TRBJ2-7; 8 nucleotides line up with TRBD1. V lost 1 base, J lost 2 bases, and 4 bases stayed unmatched. The CDR3 covers 15 residues. CDR1 is SGHDN, CDR2 FVKESK, per germline.

V is TRBV6-1 and J is TRBJ2-1; tentative D call: TRBD1 (6 bases). Looked up from germline, CDR1 is MNHNS and CDR2 is SASEGT. Trimming took 3 bases from V and 6 from J, leaving 9 bases between them. The CDR3 sequence is 13 residues long. CDR3 nucleotides: TGTGCCAGCAGTGAGAGGGGGTCCAATGAGCAGTTCTTC. Amino acid sequence: CASSERGSNEQFF.

This chain uses TRBV15 with TRBJ2-1; TRBD2 matches at 10 bases. The CDR3 runs 15 residues. V trimming: 1 base; J trimming: 6 bases; junction bases outside the gene matches: 3. CDR1 and CDR2 from the germline V gene are LNHNV and YYDKDF (reference sequence). This CDR3 is CATSRASGSINEQFF. CDR3 DNA sequence: TGTGCCACCAGCAGAGCTAGCGGGAGTATCAATGAGCAGTTCTTC.